This TCR beta chain was observed in a study of blood T cell repertoires in COVID-19. Background on the study: COVID-19 samples from acute and convalescent phases originated in the United States, Italy and Spain.

The Seattle patients, enrolled during active infection, were followed longitudinally. The assay was immunoSEQ multiplex PCR, and TCRdb's table has in-frame clones only and misses some. The sample lists roughly 100,000 clones, 76% occurring once. The CDR3 runs to 15 residues. The V and J ends lost 0 bases and 2 bases respectively, with 10 bases between them. The germline V gene has CDR1 MNHEY and CDR2 SVGEGT. Specimen: peripheral blood. The receptor comes from a man at least 80 years old with COVID-19, enrolled during active disease. V is TRBV6-2 or TRBV6-3 and J is TRBJ1-2; possibly TRBD1 for D (5 bases). CDR3 amino acids: CASSYSGLPNYGYTF. CDR3 sequence (DNA): TGTGCCAGCAGTTACTCGGGACTCCCAAACTATGGCTACACCTTC.